Below, one T cell receptor (beta chain) is given with its context. Its antigen is unknown. No much larger clone is present one base from it, and per-base qualities are unavailable. The CDR3, cysteine through phenylalanine, is 12 amino acids long. Only the CDR3 DNA stays, 36 bases, in frame from base 1. CDR1 and CDR2, looked up from the germline V gene (reference sequence), are GTSNPN and SVGIG. The germline ends are 6 bases apart after V is trimmed by 2 bases and J by 2 bases. The sample belongs to a study of regulatory T cells in long-lasting Graves disease (dated by TCRdb to the early 2020s). Broadly, across the study: Antithyroid drugs had been taken for less than 3 months by newly diagnosed Graves' disease patients. This study used TCR sequencing and RNA sequencing of peripheral blood to compare persistent Graves' disease patients against newly diagnosed Graves' disease patients. The study was conducted in China and was registered as a clinical trial. TCR sequencing covered about 13 persistent and roughly 20 newly diagnosed Graves' disease patients, some 33 samples in total. What the study reported, not specific to this receptor: The study examined only peripheral blood because the primary lesion, thyroid tissue, could not be accessed. Persistent disease showed preferential use of TRBV28, TRBJ1-2 and TRBJ2-5, whereas newly diagnosed disease favored TRBV20-1 and TRBJ2-1. Patients with persistent disease shared more public clonotypes (over 2,500) than newly diagnosed patients did (about 1,000). Compared with newly diagnosed patients, patients with persistent Graves' disease had lower TCR Shannon entropy and fewer highly expanded clones, which suggests clonal expansion. Sequencing and analysis were limited to the TCR beta chain. The authors noted that the small sample size was a limitation that may lower accuracy.

Libraries were constructed by multiplex PCR. Sequencing was performed on an Illumina HiSeq 4000. To build TCR beta libraries, CDR3 regions were amplified by Arm-PCR using iRepertoire HTBI primers. Before sequencing, the PCR products went through gel purification. In the original analysis: A total of roughly 67 TRBV and more than twelve TRBJ segments were identified across samples and were used for gene usage analysis of CDR3 amino acid clonotypes. Filtered high-quality paired reads were merged into contigs using COPE and FqMerger. BLAST was used to align contigs to the IMGT TRBV, TRBD and TRBJ reference genes, and CDR3 was defined following IMGT. Highly expanded clones were defined as clonotypes with a frequency above 0.1%. Shannon entropy served as the measure of repertoire diversity, while the Gini coefficient captured V-J evenness. A clonotype found in more than one individual was treated as public. TCRdb redid the processing of the public reads, applying fastp at Q25 and MiXCR, and retained in-frame beta chains. Identical CDR3 protein sequences are pooled into one entry, listed with their most common genes and DNA. What appears here as the V and J calls and clone size reflects TCRdb's work, not the paper's. Present in this sample are 600,000 to 650,000 distinct CDR3 sequences, 15% to 20% of which were seen just once. The ten largest clones represent 18% of the sample.

The time point label, as the study defines it: newly diagnosed GD, antithyroid drugs for less than 3 months. For both TCR sequencing and RNA sequencing, RNA was extracted from PBMCs using TRIzol. Graves' disease was diagnosed according to American Thyroid Association guidelines. The patients came from an endocrinology department in Xi'an, China. Each patient gave 7.5 to 10 milliliters of peripheral blood, collected in an EDTA anticoagulant tube. Ficoll Paque Plus density gradient separation was used to isolate PBMCs, and no further T cell sorting was done. An Agilent 2100 Bioanalyzer and agarose gel were used to assess RNA quality, and a NanoDrop 2000 was used to measure RNA concentration. This same sample was also taken into another study, of T cells in Graves' hyperthyroidism and ophthalmopathy. As noted in the second study: Graves' hyperthyroidism was defined as stable when no progression to ophthalmopathy occurred over 18 months of follow-up. The hyperthyroidism patients were between 18 and 65 years old and newly diagnosed, with a disease duration of less than 2 months. Patients with uncontrolled infections, other autoimmune diseases, pregnancy or lactation were excluded. Diagnoses were established on the basis of clinical symptoms, serum thyroxine and TRAb, thyroid ultrasound, and orbital computed tomography. A first-round RT-PCR of the TCR CDR3 used the HTBI primer set with the Qiagen OneStep RT-PCR kit. Most expanded thyroid clonotypes (frequency above 0.001) were also detected in blood, a finding suggesting that blood repertoires may reflect thyroid immune responses. A model built on a 13 V-J signature distinguished ophthalmopathy from stable hyperthyroidism, reaching about 88% sensitivity and 81.08% specificity in cross-validation and 80%/75% in testing. In validation, the model predicted progression to ophthalmopathy a median of approximately 6.6 months before onset, with approximately 68% sensitivity and almost 75% specificity. To identify TCR V-J signatures that set the groups apart, the researchers used a discovery cohort of more than 95 patients, made up of around 40 with Graves' ophthalmopathy and approximately 57 with stable Graves' hyperthyroidism. Prospective prediction of ophthalmopathy was tested in an independent validation cohort consisting of roughly 20 hyperthyroidism patients and approximately 16 patients who later progressed to ophthalmopathy. For training and testing, the roughly 93 patients in the discovery cohort were randomly divided in a 7:3 ratio. Thyroid tissue and blood T-cell repertoires from about six Graves' hyperthyroidism patients were also compared in the study. After sampling, hyperthyroidism patients received methimazole starting at 30 mg daily, and ophthalmopathy patients received high-dose intravenous methylprednisolone. Libraries were constructed in a second round of multiplex PCR, after which size selection and purification were carried out. Libraries were sequenced paired-end with 100 bp reads on an Illumina HiSeq2000. SOAPnuke was used to process the raw data, with reads discarded if the reads contained adapters or uncalled bases, had a mean Phred below 15, or lacked an exact constant-primer or identifier match. COPE v1.2.5 was used to merge the high-quality paired reads, and each unique nucleotide sequence was defined as a clonotype. Clonotypes were aligned to IMGT TRBV, TRBD and TRBJ reference segments using MiTCR v1.1. The analysis included only V-J combinations with a frequency above 0.0001, which together covered approximately 99% of the repertoires. A TCS score was defined as the ratio of F50 (clonal expansion) to E x V (chaos), with BLOSUM62-based TCRdist applied between CDR3 peptides within each V-J. Welch's t-statistics and random forest reduced just over 500 V-J features to 13, which were used in a naive Bayes classifier (R e1071). Sample size was not statistically predetermined, and blinding of investigators to group allocation was not performed. The paper reports TCR Vbeta CDR3 sequencing of fewer than 150 peripheral blood samples: some 41 ophthalmopathy, some 80 hyperthyroidism and roughly 17 progressor patients.

The starting material was peripheral blood mononuclear cells (PBMCs), obtained at new diagnosis, from a patient treated with antithyroid drugs. The V and J segments used are TRBV30 and TRBJ1-2, with the D gene too uncertain to name. The receptor was derived from a woman in her twenties or thirties with Graves disease. Donor details come from another sample of the same person, matched by shared clones. CDR3 protein: CAWSTANYGYTF. The nucleotide sequence reads as follows: TGTGCCTGGAGTACGGCGAACTATGGCTACACCTTC.